This T cell receptor beta chain derives from a study of blood T cell repertoires in COVID-19. Across the whole study: Italy, Spain and the United States were the sources of the convalescent and acute COVID-19 samples.

In the authors' workflow: The assay estimated nucleated cells by amplifying reference gene primers. Clones were read by immunoSEQ multiplex PCR, and TCRdb kept only the in-frame ones, dropping some. V and J calls and clone size are as listed in that table; D and trimming were resolved from the DNA. In the table there are about 230,000 clones, over 75% of which are singletons. The CDR3 is made up of 15 amino acids. Germline V gene lookup returns CDR1 MNHEY and CDR2 SMNVEV (reference sequence). V trimming: 3 bases; J trimming: 5 bases; junction bases outside the gene matches: 6. This chain uses TRBV27 with TRBJ2-2, with 7 bases identical to TRBD1. The sample comprised peripheral blood. The sequence came from a middle-aged man with COVID-19, enrolled during active disease. The CDR3 spells CASSFYDRATGELFF. CDR3 in DNA: TGTGCCAGCAGTTTTTATGACAGGGCTACCGGGGAGCTGTTTTTT.